This TCR beta chain derives from a study of T-cell memory formation after mild COVID-19. Concerning this clonotype itself: Its antigen is not known.

CDR3 length: 17 amino acids. Germline CDR1 KGHDR, CDR2 SFDVKD. The ends were cut back, 3 bases at V and 4 bases at J, with 20 bases in the middle. General observations from the study: Contracting clones from day 15 to 85 had balanced CD4/CD8; later expanders favoured CD4+.

Sample barcodes and UMIs were carried by the TCR alpha and TCR beta cDNA libraries that 5'RACE generated with constant-segment primers. TCRdb processed the 5' RACE reads anew with MiXCR; each CDR3 protein has one entry. The data show about 130,000 distinct CDR3 sequences, with approximately 5.9% seen just once and around 2% held by the top ten. The sequence was collected from an adult woman who had mild COVID-19 (a few samples of this study predate the infection). Cell type and time point are not known. The chain has TRBV24-1 and TRBJ2-5, with D tentatively TRBD1 (5 bases). The sample comprised PBMCs or a T cell subset sorted from them (not recorded which). The CDR3 protein is CATSDGSTRVRRETQYF. DNA of the CDR3: TGTGCCACCAGTGATGGGTCCACCAGGGTGAGGAGAGAGACCCAGTACTTC.